The present T cell receptor (beta chain) was sequenced within a study of tumor-infiltrating lymphocytes in primary liver carcinoma. On the study more broadly: Stage T1-T3 N0M0 tumors spanned about 4.2 to 10 cm. Overall study results and limits: Tumor-adjacent and tumor-blood pairs shared a smaller degree of overlap than tumor region pairs. Blood's top-250-clone fraction was significantly lower than that of tumors (p = 0.039).

The study co-extracted DNA and RNA from roughly 20-30 mg of unsorted bulk tissue. Samples were taken from five separate regions (per tumor). Total RNA amounting to approximately 460 ng was the source from which TCR beta cDNA was made with a constant-region primer. For TCR beta, libraries were produced by three nested multiplex PCR rounds using slightly modified ARM-PCR. In the first two PCR rounds, TRBV1-TRBV30 forward primers were paired with a C-beta reverse primer, and each round lasted roughly 10 cycles. TCRdb re-analysed the multiplex PCR reads in MiXCR, keeping a single row per CDR3 protein. The sample holds approximately 110,000 distinct CDR3 sequences, under 65% seen once. Remarks on this clonotype: Its antigen is undetermined.

CDR3 length equals 15 residues. With 2 bases clipped from V and 1 base from J, the junction kept 2 bases outside the gene matches. The germline V gene encodes CDR1 MNHNS and CDR2 SASEGT. The origin of this receptor is a woman aged 60-75 years with primary liver carcinoma and hepatitis B virus infection. Sequenced material: liver tumor tissue from sampling region 3. As for subset: tumor region T3, left-lateral pole. V gene TRBV6-1 combines with J gene TRBJ2-7; 10 bases match TRBD2. For the CDR3, the DNA is TGTGCCAGCAGTGAACCTAGCGGGAGTTCCTACGAGCAGTACTTC. Encoded protein: CASSEPSGSSYEQYF.